Following are 9 T cell receptor beta chains from one sample sequenced in a study of blood T cells in healthy people across ages (dated by TCRdb to between 2014 and 2017). The method behind the library was 5' RACE. The listed sequencing device is Illumina HiSeq 2500. A second PCR of roughly 7 to 12 cycles was run with a J-beta primer mix and a sample-barcoded 5' primer. TCRdb passed the public sequencing reads through fastp at Q25 and MiXCR, retaining productive beta sequences. Here each entry gathers all rows of one CDR3 protein and keeps the most common genes and DNA. A total of around 1.5 million distinct CDR3 sequences appear in this sample, about 35% of them only once. The leading ten clones occupy about 10% of the sample. Source material: blood. The receptors here all came from a woman aged 25 to 39 in good health.

The chain couples TRBV7-2 to TRBJ2-7, with TRBD1 identical over 7 bases. The DNA end is a closer match to TRBJ2-5, so the J assignment may be wrong. The CDR3 has 15 residues. The germline V gene has CDR1 SGHTA and CDR2 FQGNSA. The CDR3 protein is CASSADRVFTQTQYF. For the CDR3, the DNA is TGTGCCAGCAGCGCCGACAGGGTCTTCACCCAGACCCAGTACTTC.

This chain's CDR3 is CASSQFSGDEQFF. In DNA form, the CDR3 reads TGCGCCAGCAGCCAATTTTCAGGGGATGAGCAGTTCTTC. The rearrangement uses TRBV4-1 and TRBJ2-1; D may be TRBD1 (6 bases). The CDR3 runs to 13 residues. V lost 2 bases to trimming and J lost 8 bases, with 10 bases between them. Germline assignment: CDR1 MGHRA and CDR2 YSYEKL.

This clonotype has a handful of counts. The gene calls are TRBV28 and TRBJ2-7; 8 bases agree with TRBD2. CDR1 is MDHEN and CDR2 is SYDVKM in the germline V gene. V gave up 7 bases and J gave up 6 bases; unmatched junction bases: 11. CDR3 length equals 14 residues. The CDR3 here is CASKFAGGLVEQYF. The DNA for the CDR3 is TGTGCCAGCAAGTTCGCGGGAGGTCTAGTCGAGCAGTACTTC.

The chain links TRBV30 to TRBJ1-4, with 11 bases that match TRBD1. From germline, CDR1 is GTSNPN and CDR2 SVGIG (reference sequence). The CDR3 consists of 14 residues. V was pared by 1 base and J by 10 bases, with 5 bases of the junction left unmatched. For the CDR3, the DNA is TGTGCCTGGAGTGAAGGACAGGGGGCTGGAAAACTGTTTTTT. Residues: CAWSEGQGAGKLFF.

The J gene is TRBJ2-5, the V gene TRBV3-1; 10 bases are shared with TRBD1. CDR1 and CDR2 (germline): LGHDT, YNNKEL (reference sequence). V was clipped by 0 bases and J by 5 bases; unmatched bases: 12. CDR3 length equals 18 residues. The CDR3 DNA reads TGTGCCAGCAGCCAAGATGGTAGAGGACAGGGGGAGAAGGAGACCCAGTACTTC. It encodes CASSQDGRGQGEKETQYF.

About this clonotype: A much larger clonotype is one base distant, so this may be a read error. The final CDR3 position lacks the conserved phenylalanine or tryptophan, pointing to a likely read error. The rearrangement links TRBV7-3 to TRBJ2-7; TRBD2 is a possible D gene (5 bases). Germline V CDR1 and CDR2: SGHTA, FQGTGA. CDR3 length: 16 residues. The ends were cut back, 0 bases at V and 4 bases at J, with 16 bases in the middle. The CDR3 DNA sequence: TGTGCCAGCAGCTTAACCGGCCCTAGCCGAAAGTACGAGCAGTACTGC. This codes for CASSLTGPSRKYEQYC.

This chain uses TRBV20-1 with TRBJ2-5; TRBD2 matches 8 bases. This CDR3 is built from 15 residues. V lost 3 bases and J lost 0; bases outside the gene matches: 6. Looked up from germline, CDR1 is DFQATT and CDR2 is SNEGSKA (reference sequence). The CDR3 loop is CSASSGGGYQETQYF. CDR3 in DNA: TGCAGTGCTAGTTCAGGCGGGGGGTACCAAGAGACCCAGTACTTC.

Many counts were recorded for this clonotype. The CDR3 spells CSVVTGAGEQYF. DNA for the CDR3: TGCAGCGTTGTAACAGGGGCTGGGGAGCAGTACTTC. The chain couples TRBV29-1 to TRBJ2-7; 7 bases line up with TRBD1. Germline trimming cut 4 bases from V and 7 bases from J; bases unmatched to any gene: 7. The germline gives CDR1 SQVTM, CDR2 ANQGSEA. This CDR3 is built from 12 residues.

The chain joins TRBV20-1 to TRBJ2-3; 8 bases agree with TRBD2. Germline V gene data show CDR1 as DFQATT and CDR2 as SNEGSKA (reference sequence). V lost 0 bases, J lost 0 bases, and 8 bases stayed unmatched. CDR3 size: 17 residues. CDR3 amino acids: CSARDLAREGSTDTQYF. CDR3 nucleotides: TGCAGTGCTAGAGATCTCGCCCGGGAGGGTAGCACAGATACGCAGTATTTT.